This TCR beta chain comes out of a study of T cell responses to AZD1222 COVID-19 vaccine. TCRdb keeps only in-frame clones here, not all; method: immunoSEQ multiplex PCR. The sample holds about 51,000 clones; roughly 90% are singletons and the top ten take roughly 1.1%. Trimming stripped 4 bases from V and 6 bases from J, with 18 bases between. There are 16 residues in the CDR3. Germline lookup yields CDR1 KGHDR and CDR2 SFDVKD. The starting material was peripheral blood, obtained 28 days after the second AZD1222 dose. The V call is TRBV24-1, the J call TRBJ1-5; D is undetermined. This TCR came from an adult who received the AZD1222 COVID-19 vaccine. The CDR3 coding sequence is TGTGCCACCAGTGACTTTTGCGTACTCGATACTCAGCCCCAGCATTTT. Its translation: CATSDFCVLDTQPQHF.